This T cell receptor beta chain was identified during a study of post-analysis software for immune sequencing data. The study, taken as a whole, reports: TRBV segments more frequent in patients than in controls numbered roughly 5 and included TRBV5-6, TRBV5-1 and TRBV20-1.

The CDR3 is made up of 16 amino acids. The germline gives CDR1 SGHNT, CDR2 YYREEE (reference sequence). V shed 2 bases and J shed 0 bases, with 13 bases lying between them. Concerning this clonotype itself: Its antigen is undetermined.

Carried by the TCR beta cDNA libraries were unique molecular identifiers. TCRdb re-called the PCR reads with MiXCR, one entry per CDR3 protein. The sample shows approximately 250,000 distinct CDR3 sequences, around 34% of them seen only once. Input material: blood. The V and J genes are TRBV5-4 and TRBJ2-3, with D perhaps TRBD1 (6 bases). The sequence was collected from a girl under 18 with multiple sclerosis. The CDR3 is CASSLAMGASTDTQYF. CDR3 DNA: TGTGCCAGCAGCTTAGCTATGGGGGCTAGCACAGATACGCAGTATTTT.